In this sample, the clone carrying this T cell receptor (beta chain) turned up many times. Documented time point: pre-sensitization, week 0. Indicated treatment: therapeutic diphenylcyclopropenone sensitization with weekly scalp DPC. The data were taken from a study of human T cells and chemical hapten exposure. There are 12 residues in the CDR3. From germline, CDR1 is MNHNY and CDR2 SVGAGI (reference sequence). Trimming stripped 0 bases from V and 8 bases from J, with 7 bases between. Original analysis: Sequenced samples showed a median of approximately 100,000 TCRs each, with counts running from about 20,000 to 690,000. TCRdb reanalysed the RACE reads using MiXCR and keeps one entry per CDR3 protein. Clone size and V and J calls follow TCRdb, not the original study. The profile shows some 400,000 distinct CDR3 sequences, roughly 4.6% of them singletons.

The TCR sequence derives from a woman in her 50s with alopecia areata. Some clones in this sample may be carry-over from other donors' samples. V is TRBV6-6 and J is TRBJ1-1, with a weak D call TRBD1 (5 bases). Sequenced here: whole blood, sampled in connection with sensitization to the hapten diphenylcyclopropenone (DPC). The CDR3, as DNA: TGTGCCAGCAGTTACTCGACAGACGAAGCTTTCTTT. It translates to CASSYSTDEAFF.